The next 10 T cell receptor beta chains were all read from a single sample in a study of T cell changes during pregnancy in multiple sclerosis. Some clones are missing from TCRdb's copy, which holds only in-frame ones; the method was immunoSEQ multiplex PCR. This sample has tens of thousands of clones; 90% to 95% occur once, and the top ten carry approximately 2.5%. The source was peripheral blood, collected before pregnancy. The receptors shown here come from a female donor with multiple sclerosis, enrolled in a pregnancy study.

The chain employs TRBV4-2 and TRBJ2-5; D ambiguous. Per the germline V gene, CDR1 is LGHNA and CDR2 is YNFKEQ. The CDR3 consists of 14 residues. V was trimmed by 0 bases and J by 2 bases, leaving 7 bases between them. CDR3 nucleotides: TGTGCCAGCAGCCAAGAAGAGCGACAAGAGACCCAGTACTTC. Protein: CASSQEERQETQYF.

The chain uses TRBV9 and TRBJ1-2; a weak D match, TRBD1 (6 bases). CDR3 size: 15 residues. V gave up 3 bases and J gave up 5 bases, with 17 bases separating them. The germline V gene has CDR1 SGDLS and CDR2 YYNGEE. The CDR3 coding sequence is TGTGCCAGCAGCGCCTCCGGGGGGCTCGGATATGGCTACACCTTC. Its protein product is CASSASGGLGYGYTF.

This rearrangement joins TRBV11-2 to TRBJ2-2; 10 nucleotides line up with TRBD2. The CDR3 sequence is 14 residues long. The germline V gene has CDR1 SGHAT and CDR2 FQNNGV. J gave up 7 bases and V 7 bases, and 6 bases lay outside the gene matches. The CDR3 nucleotides read TGTGCCAGCATTCCTAGCGGGAGCCTCGGGGAGCTGTTTTTT. Encoded protein: CASIPSGSLGELFF.

This chain uses TRBV7-6 with TRBJ2-7; D is possibly TRBD2 (7 bases). Trimming took off 5 bases at V and 12 bases at J, with 14 bases between the two ends. CDR3 length equals 11 residues. Germline V CDR1 and CDR2: SGHVS, FNYEAQ. DNA for the CDR3: TGTGCCAGCAGCCAAGGGGGGGAGTGGTACTTC. Amino acids: CASSQGGEWYF.

The chain carries TRBV27 and TRBJ2-1; TRBD1 might be the D (6 bases). CDR1 is MNHEY and CDR2 is SMNVEV in the germline V gene (reference sequence). Trimming took 5 bases from V and 4 from J, leaving 9 bases between them. CDR3 length equals 13 residues. In DNA form, the CDR3 reads TGTGCCAGCAGTAGGGACATATACAATGAGCAGTTCTTC. Protein: CASSRDIYNEQFF.

This clone was seen just once. V is TRBV6-5 and J is TRBJ2-7; D not certain. V was cut by 6 bases and J by 3 bases, with 18 bases left in between. Germline CDR1 reads MNHEY; CDR2 reads SVGAGI. The CDR3 loop spans 15 amino acids. This CDR3 reads CASRKSSPGYYEQYF. CDR3 DNA: TGTGCCAGCAGAAAGAGCTCCCCAGGATACTACGAGCAGTACTTC.

The chain couples TRBV5-1 to TRBJ1-4, with TRBD1 matching 10 bases. Germline V gene sequence: CDR1 SGHRS, CDR2 YFSETQ. V dropped 3 bases and J dropped 7; count of bases not matched to a gene: 6. The CDR3 has 15 amino acids. In nucleotides, the CDR3 is TGCGCCAGCAGCTCCAGACAGGGGGCGGGTGAAAAACTGTTTTTT. Amino acid sequence: CASSSRQGAGEKLFF.

The chain carries TRBV20-1 and TRBJ1-1; TRBD1 matches 7 bases. CDR3 length equals 11 residues. Germline-derived CDR1 and CDR2 are DFQATT and SNEGSKA (reference sequence). V lost 7 bases and J lost 9; bases outside the gene matches: 8. For the CDR3, the DNA is TGCAGTGTAGGACAGGAGGGAAAAGCTTTCTTT. It encodes CSVGQEGKAFF.

CDR3 nucleotide sequence: TGTGCCAGCAGTTTATCATGGGTTACGGGAACTGAAGCTTTCTTT. This encodes CASSLSWVTGTEAFF. V is TRBV27 and J is TRBJ1-1, with D unresolved. The CDR3 length is 15 residues. Trimming stripped 0 bases from V and 5 bases from J, with 13 bases between. The germline V gene encodes CDR1 MNHEY and CDR2 SMNVEV (reference sequence).

This clone has a handful of counts. The chain has TRBV5-6 and TRBJ1-2; unclear D gene. The CDR3 contains 12 residues. Trimming cost V 4 bases and J 7 bases, with 11 bases left between them. Germline V lookup: CDR1 SGHDT, CDR2 YYEEEE. The CDR3 region has the DNA TGTGCCAGCAGCGACACTCTCGGTGGCTACACCTTC. Protein sequence: CASSDTLGGYTF.